These 27 T cell receptor beta chains share one sample of origin, sequenced in a study of blood T cell repertoires in COVID-19. The method was immunoSEQ multiplex PCR; TCRdb's version includes in-frame clones alone and lacks a portion of them. The data hold around 340,000 clones, with roughly 90% observed a single time. Sample: peripheral blood. The receptors here all came from an older woman with COVID-19, enrolled during active disease.

The gene calls are TRBV27 and TRBJ1-2, with 9 bases fitting TRBD1. The CDR3 sequence is 14 residues long. V lost 6 bases and J lost 7; bases outside the gene matches: 9. Germline values: CDR1 MNHEY, CDR2 SMNVEV (reference sequence). The CDR3 DNA is TGTGCCAGCAGGGGGGACAGGGCTGTCTCTGGCTACACCTTC. Translation: CASRGDRAVSGYTF.

The chain combines TRBV7-9 with TRBJ1-6, with D possibly TRBD1 on 6 matching bases. The germline V and J ends were trimmed by 1 base and 5 bases, with 12 bases remaining between them. The CDR3 is made up of 16 amino acids. The germline gives CDR1 SEHNR, CDR2 FQNEAQ (reference sequence). CDR3 loop: CASSLGGGPNNSPLHF. Written as DNA, the CDR3 is TGTGCCAGCAGCTTAGGAGGGGGTCCAAATAATTCACCCCTCCACTTT.

V and J are TRBV27 and TRBJ1-6, with D tentatively TRBD1 (5 bases). This CDR3 is built from 14 residues. V lost 5 bases, J lost 9 bases, and 14 bases lay in between. Germline CDR1 MNHEY, CDR2 SMNVEV (reference sequence). CDR3 DNA sequence: TGTGCCAGCAGTCGGGACTGGGGCGGTTCACCCCTCCACTTT. Encoded protein: CASSRDWGGSPLHF.

The chain joins TRBV5-4 to TRBJ1-2; 7 bases line up with TRBD1. The V segment lost 4 bases and the J segment 7 bases; nucleotides outside the gene matches: 7. Per the germline V gene, CDR1 is SGHNT and CDR2 is YYREEE (reference sequence). This CDR3 comprises 13 residues. CDR3 in DNA: TGTGCCAGCAGCCAGGACAGGACCGTTGGCTACACCTTC. It yields the protein CASSQDRTVGYTF.

The V call is TRBV19, the J call TRBJ1-5; D unclear. V was trimmed by 4 bases and J by 11 bases, leaving 15 bases between them. The CDR3 contains 13 residues. Germline-derived CDR1 and CDR2 are LNHDA and SQIVND (reference sequence). For the CDR3, the DNA is TGTGCCAGTAGTAGTCACCTTCTCGAGACCCAGCATTTT. Amino acids: CASSSHLLETQHF.

The chain couples TRBV6-1 to TRBJ2-1, with TRBD2 matching 10 bases. Germline-derived CDR1 and CDR2 are MNHNS and SASEGT. The CDR3 totals 17 residues. V dropped 2 bases and J dropped 0; count of bases not matched to a gene: 4. The CDR3 here is CASSERLAGRSYNEQFF. CDR3 nucleotide sequence: TGTGCCAGCAGTGAAAGACTAGCGGGCCGCTCCTACAATGAGCAGTTCTTC.

J is TRBJ1-1 and V is TRBV2, with TRBD1 as a possible D gene (6 bases). This CDR3 has 12 amino acids. The V end lost 7 bases, the J end lost 4 bases, and 10 bases lay between the germline ends. Germline V gene data show CDR1 as SNHLY and CDR2 as FYNNEI. CDR3 region: CASKGGGTEAFF. CDR3 bases: TGTGCCAGCAAAGGGGGGGGCACTGAAGCTTTCTTT.

The V call is TRBV27, the J call TRBJ2-3; 15 bases align to TRBD2. The CDR3 totals 19 residues. Germline V lookup: CDR1 MNHEY, CDR2 SMNVEV (reference sequence). Trimming took 5 bases from V and 5 from J; bases not matched to a gene: 14. In DNA form, the CDR3 reads TGTGCCAGCAGTCCCCGACCGGGACTAGCGGGGGGAGTTCAAGATACGCAGTATTTT. Encoded protein: CASSPRPGLAGGVQDTQYF.

The V call is TRBV5-8, the J call TRBJ2-2; 12 nucleotides align to TRBD1. Germline CDR1 is SGHTS and CDR2 is YDEGEE. CDR3 length: 19 residues. The junction had 16 bases not matched to a gene; V was cut back by 7 bases and J by 3 bases. In DNA form, the CDR3 reads TGTGCCAGCTTGAGGGGTCTAACCGGGACAGGGGGCGACACCGGGGAGCTGTTTTTT. Its protein is CASLRGLTGTGGDTGELFF. Filled out from reference TRBV5-8 and TRBJ2-2, the complete variable domain reads EAGVTQSPTHLIKTRGQQATLRCSPISGHTSVYWYQQALGLGLQFLLWYDEGEERNRGNFPPRFSGRQFPNYSSELNVNALELEDSALYLCASLRGLTGTGGDTGELFFGEGSRLTVL.

The gene calls are TRBV27 and TRBJ1-2, with 9 bases identical to TRBD1. The germline V gene encodes CDR1 MNHEY and CDR2 SMNVEV (reference sequence). The length of the CDR3 is 13 residues. Unmatched junction bases numbered 4, after V lost 6 bases and J lost 5 bases. CDR3 nucleotide sequence: TGTGCCAGCAGCCGGGACAGGGCTTATGGCTACACCTTC. Translated, it gives CASSRDRAYGYTF.

Remarks on this clone: It is unclear where the CDR3 begins or ends on the DNA, so no DNA is shown, and the CDR3 is as TCRdb lists it. V and J are TRBV5-1 and TRBJ2-5; the listed D gene, TRBD1, was not tested against the DNA. Ends included, the CDR3 has 17 residues. Germline-derived CDR1 and CDR2 are SGHRS and YFSETQ. This CDR3 is CASSLVPRTGFLETQYF.

The chain uses TRBV11-1 and TRBJ2-1, with 10 bases fitting TRBD2. The J segment lost 2 bases and the V segment lost 2 bases, leaving 0 bases of the junction unmatched. CDR1 and CDR2 (germline): SGHAT, FQDESV (reference sequence). CDR3 length equals 15 residues. CDR3 DNA sequence: TGTGCCAGCAGCTTAACTAGCGGGACCTACAATGAGCAGTTCTTC. This translates into CASSLTSGTYNEQFF. Based on the CDR3 plus reference TRBV11-1 and TRBJ2-1, the full variable domain is EAEVAQSPRYKITEKSQAVAFWCDPISGHATLYWYRQILGQGPELLVQFQDESVVDDSQLPKDRFSAERLKGVDSTLKIQPAELGDSAMYLCASSLTSGTYNEQFFGPGTRLTVL.

The gene calls are TRBV24-1 and TRBJ1-2; D unclear. The CDR3 consists of 13 residues. Germline V gene data show CDR1 as KGHDR and CDR2 as SFDVKD. Trimming cost V 5 bases and J 3 bases, with 9 bases left between them. The CDR3 nucleotides are TGTGCCACCAGTGTAGGAGATTACTATGGCTACACCTTC. The encoded protein is CATSVGDYYGYTF.

This clone was counted once. The gene calls are TRBV5-4 and TRBJ1-2; D is perhaps TRBD1 (5 bases). Trimming cost V 5 bases and J 1 base, with 18 bases left between them. Per the germline V gene, CDR1 is SGHNT and CDR2 is YYREEE (reference sequence). This CDR3 has 16 residues. Written as DNA, the CDR3 is TGTGCCAGCAGACAAAAAGACAGAAGTTTTAACTATGGCTACACCTTC. It encodes CASRQKDRSFNYGYTF.

The gene calls are TRBV7-9 and TRBJ1-1; 9 nucleotides agree with TRBD1. CDR1 is SEHNR and CDR2 is FQNEAQ in the germline V gene (reference sequence). J lost 0 bases, V lost 4 bases, and 9 bases had no gene match. The CDR3 loop spans 17 amino acids. In nucleotides, the CDR3 is TGTGCCAGCAGCTCTGACAGGGGGGTCTACATGAACACTGAAGCTTTCTTT. This sequence encodes CASSSDRGVYMNTEAFF.

V and J are TRBV7-9 and TRBJ2-3; no firm D call. CDR3 length: 16 amino acids. Germline V gene sequence: CDR1 SEHNR, CDR2 FQNEAQ (reference sequence). V was clipped by 4 bases and J by 0 bases, with 14 bases between them. The CDR3 sequence: CASSSSDTPSTDTQYF. The CDR3 DNA reads TGTGCCAGCAGCTCCAGTGACACCCCTAGCACAGATACGCAGTATTTT.

The rearrangement links TRBV7-9 to TRBJ1-4; D remains ambiguous. The CDR3 covers 13 residues. V was pared by 3 bases and J by 3 bases, with 5 bases between. Germline lookup yields CDR1 SEHNR and CDR2 FQNEAQ (reference sequence). CDR3 sequence: CASSFIANEKLFF. The CDR3 DNA is TGTGCCAGCAGCTTTATAGCTAATGAAAAACTGTTTTTT.

The chain combines TRBV10-2 with TRBJ2-5, with 7 bases aligning to TRBD1. The CDR3 consists of 15 residues. From germline, CDR1 is WSHSY and CDR2 SAAADI. J lost 5 bases, V lost 4 bases, and 10 bases had no gene match. In DNA form, the CDR3 reads TGCGCCAGCAGTGGAGCCAACAGGGGACGGGAGACCCAGTACTTC. Amino acid sequence: CASSGANRGRETQYF.

The gene calls are TRBV25-1 and TRBJ2-3; D is possibly TRBD2 (6 bases). Trimming cost V 0 bases and J 5 bases, with 9 bases left between them. The CDR3 totals 14 residues. Germline V gene sequence: CDR1 MGHDK, CDR2 SYGVNS. Written as DNA, the CDR3 is TGTGCCAGCAGTGAATATTCGGGAGAAGATACGCAGTATTTT. It is translated as CASSEYSGEDTQYF.

The genes are TRBV27 and TRBJ2-7; 10 positions match TRBD1. The CDR3 runs to 14 residues. Germline V lookup: CDR1 MNHEY, CDR2 SMNVEV (reference sequence). Trimming cost V 6 bases and J 3 bases; bases outside gene matches: 5. CDR3 loop: CASSRDRGYYEQYF. CDR3 nucleotides: TGTGCCAGCAGCCGGGACAGGGGATACTACGAGCAGTACTTC.

This chain uses TRBV5-1 with TRBJ1-6; 9 nucleotides line up with TRBD1. CDR3 length equals 15 residues. Germline CDR1 and CDR2: SGHRS and YFSETQ. J was trimmed by 7 bases and V by 4 bases; bases with no gene match: 6. In DNA, the CDR3 is TGCGCCAGCAGCCAACAGGGGGCGGAGAATTCACCCCTCCACTTT. Encoded protein: CASSQQGAENSPLHF.

In this sample, this clone turned up a few times. The J gene is TRBJ2-5, the V gene TRBV6-2 or TRBV6-3; D possibly corresponds to TRBD1 (6 bases). The CDR3 has 13 amino acids. Trimming cost V 6 bases and J 12 bases, with 20 bases left between them. From germline, CDR1 is MNHEY and CDR2 SVGEGT. The DNA of the CDR3 is TGTGCCAGCAGCTCCCGGGTCTTGGGGGCCGAGTACTTC. This codes for CASSSRVLGAEYF.

The gene calls are TRBV2 and TRBJ2-3, with TRBD2 matching 14 bases. This CDR3 spans 16 amino acids. J lost 1 base, V lost 4 bases, and 1 base had no gene match. The germline V gene has CDR1 SNHLY and CDR2 FYNNEI. In DNA form, the CDR3 reads TGTGCCAGCAGTGGGACTAGCGGGGGGCGCACAGATACGCAGTATTTT. This gives the protein CASSGTSGGRTDTQYF.

This chain links TRBV30 with TRBJ1-1, with unresolved D. V was pared by 0 bases and J by 7 bases, with 15 bases between. The CDR3 contains 14 residues. Per germline, CDR1 GTSNPN and CDR2 SVGIG (reference sequence). The CDR3: CAWSVLGLLDEAFF. CDR3 bases: TGTGCCTGGAGTGTACTAGGGCTCCTCGATGAAGCTTTCTTT.

The V gene is TRBV5-5, the J gene TRBJ1-3; 7 nucleotides line up with TRBD1. Losses at the gene ends were 4 bases for V and 8 bases for J; bases not matched to a gene: 9. The CDR3 runs to 14 residues. CDR1 and CDR2 (germline): SGHKS, YYEKEE (reference sequence). The CDR3 sequence is CASSEGQLRDTIYF. CDR3 DNA: TGTGCCAGCAGCGAGGGACAGCTACGGGACACCATATATTTT.

The chain is built from TRBV28 and TRBJ1-2, with D possibly matching TRBD1 (6 bases). Germline CDR1 MDHEN, CDR2 SYDVKM. Trimming left V 6 bases short and J 4 bases short, with 12 bases between. This CDR3 is built from 13 residues. The CDR3 DNA follows: TGTGCCAGCAGCCCCCCCAGGGGCTATGGCTACACCTTC. Translating gives CASSPPRGYGYTF.

The rearrangement uses TRBV2 and TRBJ1-2; unclear D gene. Germline V gene sequence: CDR1 SNHLY, CDR2 FYNNEI. The CDR3 is made up of 15 amino acids. V lost 1 base and J 2 bases, leaving 11 bases between the germline ends. CDR3 coding DNA: TGTGCCAGCAGTGAAGGGGCGCCAGTCAACTATGGCTACACCTTC. Its protein is CASSEGAPVNYGYTF.